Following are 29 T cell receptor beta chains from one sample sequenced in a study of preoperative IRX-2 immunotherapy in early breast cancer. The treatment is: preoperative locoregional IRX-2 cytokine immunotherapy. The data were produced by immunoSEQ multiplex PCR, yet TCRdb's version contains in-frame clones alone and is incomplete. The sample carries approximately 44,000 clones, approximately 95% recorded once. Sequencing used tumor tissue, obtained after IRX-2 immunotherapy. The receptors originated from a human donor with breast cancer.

The CDR3 spells CASSLNPSGGAGANVLTF. CDR3 nucleotides: TGTGCCAGCAGCTTAAATCCTAGCGGGGGGGCGGGGGCCAACGTCCTGACTTTC. The V gene is TRBV7-7, the J gene TRBJ2-6, with 12 bases that match TRBD2. Germline assignment: CDR1 SSHAT and CDR2 FNYEAQ (reference sequence). The CDR3 runs to 18 residues. V trimming: 2 bases; J trimming: 4 bases; junction bases outside the gene matches: 6.

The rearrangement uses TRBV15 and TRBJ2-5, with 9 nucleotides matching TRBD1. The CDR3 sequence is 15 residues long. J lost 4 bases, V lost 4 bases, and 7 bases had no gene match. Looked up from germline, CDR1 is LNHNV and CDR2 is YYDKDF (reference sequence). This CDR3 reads CATSKRQGGTETQYF. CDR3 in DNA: TGTGCCACCAGCAAAAGACAGGGGGGTACAGAGACCCAGTACTTC. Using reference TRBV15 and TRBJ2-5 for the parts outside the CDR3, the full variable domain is DAMVIQNPRYQVTQFGKPVTLSCSQTLNHNVMYWYQQKSSQAPKLLFHYYDKDFNNEADTPDNFQSRRPNTSFCFLDIRSPGLGDTAMYLCATSKRQGGTETQYFGPGTRLLVL.

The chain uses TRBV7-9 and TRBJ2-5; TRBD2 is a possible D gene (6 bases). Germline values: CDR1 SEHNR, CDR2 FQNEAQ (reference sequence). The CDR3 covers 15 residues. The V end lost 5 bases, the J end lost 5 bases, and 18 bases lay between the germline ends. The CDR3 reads CASSRGTIYSETQYF. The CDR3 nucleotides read TGTGCCAGCAGCCGGGGGACGATTTACTCGGAGACCCAGTACTTC.

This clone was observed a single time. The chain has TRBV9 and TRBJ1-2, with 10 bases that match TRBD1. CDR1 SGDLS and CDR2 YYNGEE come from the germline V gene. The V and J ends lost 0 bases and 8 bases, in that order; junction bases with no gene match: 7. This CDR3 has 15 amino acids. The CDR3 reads CASSVGVGQGVGYTF. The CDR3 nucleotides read TGTGCCAGCAGCGTAGGGGTCGGACAGGGGGTAGGCTACACCTTC.

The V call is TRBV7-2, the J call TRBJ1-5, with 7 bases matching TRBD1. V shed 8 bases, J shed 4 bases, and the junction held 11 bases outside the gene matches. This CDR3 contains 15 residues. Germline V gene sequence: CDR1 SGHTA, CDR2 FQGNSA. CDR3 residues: CASSRTGQTNQPQHF. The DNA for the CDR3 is TGTGCCAGCTCACGGACAGGACAGACGAATCAGCCCCAGCATTTT.

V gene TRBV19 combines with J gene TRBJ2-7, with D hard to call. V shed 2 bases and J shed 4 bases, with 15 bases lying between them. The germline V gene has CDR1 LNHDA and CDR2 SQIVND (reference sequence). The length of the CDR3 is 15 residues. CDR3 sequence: CASSIITSLGYEQYF. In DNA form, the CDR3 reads TGTGCCAGTAGTATAATCACCTCCTTGGGTTACGAGCAGTACTTC.

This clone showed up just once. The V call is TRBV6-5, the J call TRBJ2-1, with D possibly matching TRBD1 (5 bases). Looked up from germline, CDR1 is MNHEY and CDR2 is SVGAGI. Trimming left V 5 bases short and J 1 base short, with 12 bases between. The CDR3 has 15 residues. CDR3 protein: CASSPTARSYNEQFF. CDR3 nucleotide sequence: TGTGCCAGCAGTCCGACAGCTCGTTCCTACAATGAGCAGTTCTTC.

The chain's CDR3 is CASSLTGAEAFF. CDR3 bases: TGTGCCAGCTCACTAACAGGGGCGGAAGCTTTCTTT. The chain recombines TRBV18 with TRBJ1-1; 7 bases agree with TRBD1. This CDR3 contains 12 residues. Per germline, CDR1 KGHSH and CDR2 LQKENI. Unmatched junction bases numbered 4, after V lost 4 bases and J lost 8 bases.

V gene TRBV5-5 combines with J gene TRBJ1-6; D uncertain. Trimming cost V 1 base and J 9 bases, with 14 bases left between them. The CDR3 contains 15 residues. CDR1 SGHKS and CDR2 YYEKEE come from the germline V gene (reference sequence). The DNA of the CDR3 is TGTGCCAGCAGCTTGCTCGCTATCAGTAGTTCACCCCTCCACTTT. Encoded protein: CASSLLAISSSPLHF.

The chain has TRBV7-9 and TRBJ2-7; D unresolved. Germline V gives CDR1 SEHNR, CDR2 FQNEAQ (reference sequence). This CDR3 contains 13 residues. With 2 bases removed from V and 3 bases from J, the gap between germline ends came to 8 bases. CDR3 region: CASSLSVSYEQYF. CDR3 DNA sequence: TGTGCCAGCAGCTTAAGTGTCAGCTACGAGCAGTACTTC.

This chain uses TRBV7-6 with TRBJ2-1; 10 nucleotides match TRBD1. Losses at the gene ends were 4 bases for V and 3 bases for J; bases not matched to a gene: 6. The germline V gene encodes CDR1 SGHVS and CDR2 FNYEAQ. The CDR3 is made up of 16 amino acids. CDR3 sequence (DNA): TGTGCCAGCAGCTCTAGACAGGGGGCGTTCTACAATGAGCAGTTCTTC. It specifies CASSSRQGAFYNEQFF.

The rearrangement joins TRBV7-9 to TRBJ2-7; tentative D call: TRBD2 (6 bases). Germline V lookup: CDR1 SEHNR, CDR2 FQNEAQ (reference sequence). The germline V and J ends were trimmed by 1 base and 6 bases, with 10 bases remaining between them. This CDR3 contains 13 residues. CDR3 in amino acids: CASSLGTITEQYF. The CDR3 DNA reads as TGTGCCAGCAGCTTAGGGACTATCACCGAGCAGTACTTC.

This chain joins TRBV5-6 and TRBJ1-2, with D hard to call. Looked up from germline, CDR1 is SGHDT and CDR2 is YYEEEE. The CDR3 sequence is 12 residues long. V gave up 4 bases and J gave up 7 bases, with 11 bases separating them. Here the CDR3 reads CASSRPSGGYTF. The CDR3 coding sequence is TGTGCCAGCAGCCGGCCCTCGGGTGGCTACACCTTC.

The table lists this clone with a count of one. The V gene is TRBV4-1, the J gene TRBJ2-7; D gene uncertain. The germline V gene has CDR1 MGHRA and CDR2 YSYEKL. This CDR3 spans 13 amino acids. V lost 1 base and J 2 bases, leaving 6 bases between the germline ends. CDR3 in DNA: TGCGCCAGCAGCCAAGGGCTAGCCTACGAGCAGTACTTC. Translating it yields CASSQGLAYEQYF.

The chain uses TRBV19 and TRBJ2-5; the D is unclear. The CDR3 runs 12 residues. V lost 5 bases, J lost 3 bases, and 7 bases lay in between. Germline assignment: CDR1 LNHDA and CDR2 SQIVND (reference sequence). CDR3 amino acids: CASSLREETQYF. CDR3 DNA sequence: TGTGCCAGTAGTCTAAGAGAAGAGACCCAGTACTTC.

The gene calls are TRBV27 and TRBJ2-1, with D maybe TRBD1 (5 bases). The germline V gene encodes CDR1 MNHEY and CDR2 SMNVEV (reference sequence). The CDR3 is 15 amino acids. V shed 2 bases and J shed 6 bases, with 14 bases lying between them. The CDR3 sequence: CASSLGQGIPNEQFF. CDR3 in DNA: TGTGCCAGCAGTTTAGGGCAGGGTATCCCCAATGAGCAGTTCTTC.

CDR3 sequence reads: CASSPGQGGGEQYF. For the CDR3, the DNA is TGTGCCAGCTCACCTGGACAGGGAGGGGGCGAGCAGTACTTC. V gene TRBV18 combines with J gene TRBJ2-7; weak D call: TRBD1 (8 bases). Deletions cut 3 bases from V and 6 bases from J, with 15 bases between. This CDR3 spans 14 amino acids. Germline loops: CDR1 KGHSH, CDR2 LQKENI.

As DNA, the CDR3 is TGCAGCGTTGGGGGGAGACAGAGATCCTACGAGCAGTACTTC. This codes for CSVGGRQRSYEQYF. The J gene is TRBJ2-7, the V gene TRBV29-1, with D perhaps TRBD1 or TRBD2 (5 bases each). Trimming shortened V by 4 bases and J by 1 base, and 14 bases separated the two germline ends. CDR1 is SQVTM, CDR2 ANQGSEA, per germline. This CDR3 region has 14 residues.

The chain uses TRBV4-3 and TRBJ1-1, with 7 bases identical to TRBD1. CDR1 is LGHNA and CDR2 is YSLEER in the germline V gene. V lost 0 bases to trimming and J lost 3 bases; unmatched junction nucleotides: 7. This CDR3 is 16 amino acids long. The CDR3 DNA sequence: TGCGCCAGCAGCCAAGAAATTTGGCAGGGGGACACTGAAGCTTTCTTT. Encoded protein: CASSQEIWQGDTEAFF.

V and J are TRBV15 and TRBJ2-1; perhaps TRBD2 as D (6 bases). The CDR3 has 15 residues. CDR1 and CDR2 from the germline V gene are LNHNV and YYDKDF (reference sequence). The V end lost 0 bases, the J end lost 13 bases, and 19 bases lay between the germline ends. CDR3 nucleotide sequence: TGTGCCACCAGCAGAGATCGGTGGCTAGCGAACACTCAGTTCTTC. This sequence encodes CATSRDRWLANTQFF.

As DNA, the CDR3 is TGTGCCACCCGACAGGGCTCCTACAATGAGCAGTTCTTC. Its translation: CATRQGSYNEQFF. J is TRBJ2-1 and V is TRBV15; 7 bases line up with TRBD1. In germline, CDR1 is LNHNV, CDR2 YYDKDF (reference sequence). V gave up 8 bases and J gave up 0 bases; unmatched junction bases: 1. This CDR3 is 13 amino acids long.

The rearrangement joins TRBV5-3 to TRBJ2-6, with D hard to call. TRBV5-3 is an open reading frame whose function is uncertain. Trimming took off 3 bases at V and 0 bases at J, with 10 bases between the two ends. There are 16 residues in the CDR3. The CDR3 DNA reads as TGTGCCAGAAGCTCCGCACCGTTCTCTGGGGCCAACGTCCTGACTTTC. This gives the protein CARSSAPFSGANVLTF.

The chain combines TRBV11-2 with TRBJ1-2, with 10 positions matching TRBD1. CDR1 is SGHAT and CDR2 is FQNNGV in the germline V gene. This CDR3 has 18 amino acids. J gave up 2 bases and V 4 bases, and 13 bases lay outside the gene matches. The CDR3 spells CASSSRDRGLRVNYGYTF. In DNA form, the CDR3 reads TGTGCCAGCAGCTCCCGGGACAGGGGCCTCCGAGTCAACTATGGCTACACCTTC.

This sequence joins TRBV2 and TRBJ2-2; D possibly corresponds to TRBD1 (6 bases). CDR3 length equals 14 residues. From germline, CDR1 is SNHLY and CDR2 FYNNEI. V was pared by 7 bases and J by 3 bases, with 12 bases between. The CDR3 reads CASMTGLYTGELFF. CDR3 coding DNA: TGTGCCAGCATGACAGGACTTTACACCGGGGAGCTGTTTTTT.

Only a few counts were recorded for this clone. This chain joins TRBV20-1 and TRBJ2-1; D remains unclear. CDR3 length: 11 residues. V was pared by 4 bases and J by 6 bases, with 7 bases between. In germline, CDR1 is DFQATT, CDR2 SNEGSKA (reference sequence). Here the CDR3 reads CSATPGNEQFF. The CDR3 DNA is TGCAGTGCTACCCCAGGCAATGAGCAGTTCTTC.

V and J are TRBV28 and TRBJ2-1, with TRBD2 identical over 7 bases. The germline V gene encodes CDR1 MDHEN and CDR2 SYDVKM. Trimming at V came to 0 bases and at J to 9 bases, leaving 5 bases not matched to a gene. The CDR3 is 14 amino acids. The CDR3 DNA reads TGTGCCAGCAGTTTATGGAATGGCGGGAGTGAGCAGTTCTTC. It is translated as CASSLWNGGSEQFF. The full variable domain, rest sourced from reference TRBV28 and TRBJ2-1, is DVKVTQSSRYLVKRTGEKVFLECVQDMDHENMFWYRQDPGLGLRLIYFSYDVKMKEKGDIPEGYSVSREKKERFSLILESASTNQTSMYLCASSLWNGGSEQFFGPGTRLTVL.

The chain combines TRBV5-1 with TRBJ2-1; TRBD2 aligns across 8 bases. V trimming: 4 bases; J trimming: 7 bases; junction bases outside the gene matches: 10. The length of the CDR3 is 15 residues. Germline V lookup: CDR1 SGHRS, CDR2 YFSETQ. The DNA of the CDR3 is TGCGCCAGCAGCCTAACGGGAGGGCCGTGGAATGAGCAGTTCTTC. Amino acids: CASSLTGGPWNEQFF.

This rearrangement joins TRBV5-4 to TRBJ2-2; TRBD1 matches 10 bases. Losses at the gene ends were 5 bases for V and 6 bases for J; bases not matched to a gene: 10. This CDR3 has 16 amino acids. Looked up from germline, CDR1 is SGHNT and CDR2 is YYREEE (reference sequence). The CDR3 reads CASRAWTGGEAGELFF. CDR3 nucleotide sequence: TGTGCCAGCAGGGCATGGACAGGGGGTGAAGCCGGGGAGCTGTTTTTT.

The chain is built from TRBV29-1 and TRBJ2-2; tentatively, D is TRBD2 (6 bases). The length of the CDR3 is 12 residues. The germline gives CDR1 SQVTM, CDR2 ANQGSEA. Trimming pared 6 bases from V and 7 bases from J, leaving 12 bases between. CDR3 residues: CSVGRGVGELFF. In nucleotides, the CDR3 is TGCAGCGTCGGGCGGGGTGTCGGGGAGCTGTTTTTT.